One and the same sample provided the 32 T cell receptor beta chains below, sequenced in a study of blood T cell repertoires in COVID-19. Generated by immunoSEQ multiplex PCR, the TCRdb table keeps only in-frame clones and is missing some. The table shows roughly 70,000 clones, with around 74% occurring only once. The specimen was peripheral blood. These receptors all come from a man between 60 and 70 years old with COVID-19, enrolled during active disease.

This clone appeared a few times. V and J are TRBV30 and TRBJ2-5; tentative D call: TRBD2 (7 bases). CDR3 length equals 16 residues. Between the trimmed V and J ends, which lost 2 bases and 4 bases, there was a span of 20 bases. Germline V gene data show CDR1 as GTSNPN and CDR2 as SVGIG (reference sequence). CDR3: CAWSPKGGAWGETQYF. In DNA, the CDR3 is TGTGCCTGGAGTCCGAAAGGGGGGGCCTGGGGAGAGACCCAGTACTTC. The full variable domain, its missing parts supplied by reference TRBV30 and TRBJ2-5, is SQTIHQWPATLVQPVGSPLSLECTVEGTSNPNLYWYRQAAGRGLQLLFYSVGIGQISSEVPQNLSASRPQDRQFILSSKKLLLSDSGFYLCAWSPKGGAWGETQYFGPGTRLLVL.

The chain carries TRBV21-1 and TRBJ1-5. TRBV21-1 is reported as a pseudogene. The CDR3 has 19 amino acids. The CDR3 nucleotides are TGTGCCAGCAGCTTACCCCTGGAGGAGGCCGACGGGAGCAATCAGCCCCAGCATTTT. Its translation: CASSLPLEEADGSNQPQHF.

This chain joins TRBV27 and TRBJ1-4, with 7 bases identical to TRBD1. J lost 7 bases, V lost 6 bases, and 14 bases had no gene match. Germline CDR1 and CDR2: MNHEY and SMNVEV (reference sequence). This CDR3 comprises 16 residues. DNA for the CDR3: TGTGCCAGCAGCCACCTCCAGTCAGGGGGGCTTGAAAAACTGTTTTTT. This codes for CASSHLQSGGLEKLFF.

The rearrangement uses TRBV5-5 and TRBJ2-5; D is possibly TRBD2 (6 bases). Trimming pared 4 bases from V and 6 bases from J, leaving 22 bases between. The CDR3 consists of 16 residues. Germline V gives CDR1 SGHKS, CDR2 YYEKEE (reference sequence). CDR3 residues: CASSLDYGLAEKTQYF. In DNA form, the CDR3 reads TGTGCCAGCAGCCTGGACTATGGGTTAGCGGAGAAGACCCAGTACTTC.

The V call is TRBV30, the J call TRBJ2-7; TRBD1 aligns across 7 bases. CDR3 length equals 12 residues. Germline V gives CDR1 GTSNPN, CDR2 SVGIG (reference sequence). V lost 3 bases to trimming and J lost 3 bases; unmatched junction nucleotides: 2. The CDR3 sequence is CAWSPGGYEQYF. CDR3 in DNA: TGTGCCTGGAGCCCAGGGGGCTACGAGCAGTACTTC.

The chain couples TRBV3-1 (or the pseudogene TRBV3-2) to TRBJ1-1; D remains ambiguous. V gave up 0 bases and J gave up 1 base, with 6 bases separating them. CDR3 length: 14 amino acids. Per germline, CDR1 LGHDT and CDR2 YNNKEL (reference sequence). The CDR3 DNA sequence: TGTGCCAGCAGCCAAGATGGGCAGAACACTGAAGCTTTCTTT. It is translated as CASSQDGQNTEAFF.

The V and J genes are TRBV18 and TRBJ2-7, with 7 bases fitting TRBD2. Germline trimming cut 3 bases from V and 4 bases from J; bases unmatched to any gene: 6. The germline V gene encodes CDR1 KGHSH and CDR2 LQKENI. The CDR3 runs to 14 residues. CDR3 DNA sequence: TGTGCCAGCTCACCTGCTCAGGGAGGGTACGAGCAGTACTTC. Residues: CASSPAQGGYEQYF.

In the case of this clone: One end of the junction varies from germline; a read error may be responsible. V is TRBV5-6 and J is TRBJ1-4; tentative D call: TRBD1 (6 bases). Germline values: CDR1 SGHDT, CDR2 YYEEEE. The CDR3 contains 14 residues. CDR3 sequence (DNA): TGCGCCAGCACCAGAGGGGGGGGTCATGAAAAACTGTTTTTT. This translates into CASTRGGGHEKLFF.

The CDR3 DNA follows: TGTGCCAGCAGCCAGTCGGTCAGGGATCATCAGCCCCAGCATTTT. This codes for CASSQSVRDHQPQHF. The chain links TRBV4-2 to TRBJ1-5, with D perhaps matching TRBD1 (5 bases). This CDR3 comprises 15 residues. CDR1 and CDR2 (germline): LGHNA, YNFKEQ. Trimming cost V 3 bases and J 5 bases, with 14 bases left between them.

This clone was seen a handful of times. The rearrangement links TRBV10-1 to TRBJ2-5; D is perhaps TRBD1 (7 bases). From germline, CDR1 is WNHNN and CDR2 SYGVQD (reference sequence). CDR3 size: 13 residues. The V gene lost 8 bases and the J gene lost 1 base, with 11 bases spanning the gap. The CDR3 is CASQGGPQETQYF. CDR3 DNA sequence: TGCGCCAGCCAGGGGGGTCCCCAAGAGACCCAGTACTTC.

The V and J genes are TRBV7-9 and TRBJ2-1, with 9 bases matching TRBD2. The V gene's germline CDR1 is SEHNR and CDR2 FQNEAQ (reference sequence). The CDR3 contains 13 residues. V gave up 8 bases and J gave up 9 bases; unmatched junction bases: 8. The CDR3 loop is CASGRGGGGEQFF. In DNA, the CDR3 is TGTGCCAGCGGACGCGGGGGGGGTGGTGAGCAGTTCTTC. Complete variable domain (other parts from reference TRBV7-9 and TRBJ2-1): DTGVSQNPRHKITKRGQNVTFRCDPISEHNRLYWYRQTLGQGPEFLTYFQNEAQLEKSRLLSDRFSAERPKGSFSTLEIQRTEQGDSAMYLCASGRGGGGEQFFGPGTRLTVL.

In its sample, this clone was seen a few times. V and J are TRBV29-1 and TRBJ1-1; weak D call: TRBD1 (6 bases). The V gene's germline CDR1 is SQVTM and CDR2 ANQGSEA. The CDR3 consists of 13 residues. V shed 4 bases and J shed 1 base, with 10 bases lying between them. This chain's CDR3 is CSVVVQGNTEAFF. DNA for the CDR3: TGCAGCGTTGTGGTACAGGGGAACACTGAAGCTTTCTTT. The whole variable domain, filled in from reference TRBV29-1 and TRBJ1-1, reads SAVISQKPSRDICQRGTSLTIQCQVDSQVTMMFWYRQQPGQSLTLIATANQGSEATYESGFVIDKFPISRPNLTFSTLTVSNMSPEDSSIYLCSVVVQGNTEAFFGQGTRLTVV.

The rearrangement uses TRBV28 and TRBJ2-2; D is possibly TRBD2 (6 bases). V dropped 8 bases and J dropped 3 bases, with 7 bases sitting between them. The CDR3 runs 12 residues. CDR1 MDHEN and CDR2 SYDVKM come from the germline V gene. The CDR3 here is CASGGYTGELFF. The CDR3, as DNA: TGTGCCAGCGGGGGGTACACCGGGGAGCTGTTTTTT.

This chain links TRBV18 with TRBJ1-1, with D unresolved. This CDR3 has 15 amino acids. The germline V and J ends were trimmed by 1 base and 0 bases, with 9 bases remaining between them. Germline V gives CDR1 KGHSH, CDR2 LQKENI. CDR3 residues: CASSPLPGMNTEAFF. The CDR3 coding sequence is TGTGCCAGCTCACCACTGCCAGGCATGAACACTGAAGCTTTCTTT.

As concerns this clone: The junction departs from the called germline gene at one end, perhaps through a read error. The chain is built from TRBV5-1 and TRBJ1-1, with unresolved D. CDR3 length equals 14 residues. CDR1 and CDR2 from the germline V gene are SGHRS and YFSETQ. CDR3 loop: CASSLRPGNAEAFF. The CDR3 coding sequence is TGCGCCAGCAGCTTACGGCCGGGGAACGCTGAAGCTTTCTTT. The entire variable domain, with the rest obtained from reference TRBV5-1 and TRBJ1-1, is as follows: KAGVTQTPRYLIKTRGQQVTLSCSPISGHRSVSWYQQTPGQGLQFLFEYFSETQRNKGNFPGRFSGRQFSNSRSEMNVSTLELGDSALYLCASSLRPGNAEAFFGQGTRLTVV.

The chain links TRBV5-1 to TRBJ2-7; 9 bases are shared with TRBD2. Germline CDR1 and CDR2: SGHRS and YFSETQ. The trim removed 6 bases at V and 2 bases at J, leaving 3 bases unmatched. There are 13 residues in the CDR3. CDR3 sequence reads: CASTAGGTYEQYF. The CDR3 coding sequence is TGCGCCAGCACCGCGGGAGGGACCTACGAGCAGTACTTC. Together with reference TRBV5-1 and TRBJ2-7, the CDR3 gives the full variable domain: KAGVTQTPRYLIKTRGQQVTLSCSPISGHRSVSWYQQTPGQGLQFLFEYFSETQRNKGNFPGRFSGRQFSNSRSEMNVSTLELGDSALYLCASTAGGTYEQYFGPGTRLTVT.

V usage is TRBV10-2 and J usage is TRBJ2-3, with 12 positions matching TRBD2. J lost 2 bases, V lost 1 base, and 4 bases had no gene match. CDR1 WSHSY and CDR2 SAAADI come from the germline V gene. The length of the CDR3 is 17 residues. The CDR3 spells CASSELTSGGYTDTQYF. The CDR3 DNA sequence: TGCGCCAGCAGTGAGTTGACTAGCGGGGGCTACACAGATACGCAGTATTTT.

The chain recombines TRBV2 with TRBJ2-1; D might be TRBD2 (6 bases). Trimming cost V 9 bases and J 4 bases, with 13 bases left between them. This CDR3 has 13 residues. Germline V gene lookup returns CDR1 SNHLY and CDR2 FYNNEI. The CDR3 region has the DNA TGTGCCAGTGGGACTCCGGAGTACAATGAGCAGTTCTTC. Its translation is CASGTPEYNEQFF.

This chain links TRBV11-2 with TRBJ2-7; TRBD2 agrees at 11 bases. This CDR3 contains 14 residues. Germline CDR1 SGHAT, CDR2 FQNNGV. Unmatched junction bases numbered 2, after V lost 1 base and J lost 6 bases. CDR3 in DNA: TGTGCCAGCAGCTTAGGACTAGCGGGACTCGAGCAGTACTTC. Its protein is CASSLGLAGLEQYF.

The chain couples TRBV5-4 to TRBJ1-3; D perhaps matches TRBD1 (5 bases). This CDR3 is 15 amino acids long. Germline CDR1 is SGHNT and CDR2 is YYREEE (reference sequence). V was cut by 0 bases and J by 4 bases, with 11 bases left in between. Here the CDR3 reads CASSLAREGGNTIYF. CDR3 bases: TGTGCCAGCAGCTTGGCCAGGGAAGGCGGAAACACCATATATTTT.

The CDR3 here is CASSHGQGGETQYF. DNA of the CDR3: TGTGCCAGCAGCCACGGGCAGGGTGGGGAGACCCAGTACTTC. V usage is TRBV7-9 and J usage is TRBJ2-5, with D tentatively TRBD1 (5 bases). Germline V gene sequence: CDR1 SEHNR, CDR2 FQNEAQ (reference sequence). The CDR3 runs 14 residues. V was trimmed by 5 bases and J by 5 bases, leaving 15 bases between them.

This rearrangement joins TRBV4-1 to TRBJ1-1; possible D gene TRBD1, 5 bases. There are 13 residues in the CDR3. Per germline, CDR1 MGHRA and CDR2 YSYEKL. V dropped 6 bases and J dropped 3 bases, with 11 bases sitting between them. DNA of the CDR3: TGCGCCAGCAGGCAATCAGGGTACACTGAAGCTTTCTTT. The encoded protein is CASRQSGYTEAFF.

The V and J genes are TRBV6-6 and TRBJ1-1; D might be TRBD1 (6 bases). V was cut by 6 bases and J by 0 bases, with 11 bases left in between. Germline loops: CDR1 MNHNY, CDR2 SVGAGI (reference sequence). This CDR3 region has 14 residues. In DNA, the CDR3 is TGTGCCAGCAGAACGGACAGAGTGAACACTGAAGCTTTCTTT. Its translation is CASRTDRVNTEAFF.

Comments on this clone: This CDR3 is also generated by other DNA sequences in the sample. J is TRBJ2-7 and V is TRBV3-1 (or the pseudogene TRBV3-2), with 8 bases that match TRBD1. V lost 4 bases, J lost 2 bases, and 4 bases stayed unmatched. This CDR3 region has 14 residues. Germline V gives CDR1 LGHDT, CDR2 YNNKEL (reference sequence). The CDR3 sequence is CASSLGQGAYEQYF. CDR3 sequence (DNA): TGTGCCAGCAGCCTCGGACAGGGAGCCTACGAGCAGTACTTC.

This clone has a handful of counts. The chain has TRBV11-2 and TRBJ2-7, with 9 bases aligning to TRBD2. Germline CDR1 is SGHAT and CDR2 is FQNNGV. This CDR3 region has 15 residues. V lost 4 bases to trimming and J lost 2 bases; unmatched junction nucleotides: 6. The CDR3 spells CASSYMAGGTYEQYF. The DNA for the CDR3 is TGTGCCAGCAGCTATATGGCGGGGGGGACCTACGAGCAGTACTTC.

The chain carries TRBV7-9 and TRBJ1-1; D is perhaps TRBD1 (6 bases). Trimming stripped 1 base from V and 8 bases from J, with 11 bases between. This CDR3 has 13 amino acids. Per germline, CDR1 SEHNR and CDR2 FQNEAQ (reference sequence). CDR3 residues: CASSLVQGGEAFF. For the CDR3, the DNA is TGTGCCAGCAGCTTAGTACAGGGCGGCGAAGCTTTCTTT.

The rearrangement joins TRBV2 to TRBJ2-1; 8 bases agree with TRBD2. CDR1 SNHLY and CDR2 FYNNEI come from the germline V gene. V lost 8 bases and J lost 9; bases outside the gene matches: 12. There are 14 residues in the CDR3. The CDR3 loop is CASLLLAGHGEQFF. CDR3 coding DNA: TGTGCCAGCCTGCTATTAGCGGGACATGGTGAGCAGTTCTTC.

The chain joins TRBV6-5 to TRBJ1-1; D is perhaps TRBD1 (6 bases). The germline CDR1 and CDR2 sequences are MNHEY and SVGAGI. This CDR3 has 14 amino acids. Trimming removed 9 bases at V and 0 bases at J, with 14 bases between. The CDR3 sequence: CASNYRAMNTEAFF. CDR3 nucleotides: TGTGCCAGTAACTACAGGGCCATGAACACTGAAGCTTTCTTT.

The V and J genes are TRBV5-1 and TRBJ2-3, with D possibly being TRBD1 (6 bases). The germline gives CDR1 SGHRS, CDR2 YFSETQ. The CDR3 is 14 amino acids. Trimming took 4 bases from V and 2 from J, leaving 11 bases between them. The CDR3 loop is CASSLQGNTDTQYF. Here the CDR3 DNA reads TGCGCCAGCAGCCTCCAGGGGAACACAGATACGCAGTATTTT.

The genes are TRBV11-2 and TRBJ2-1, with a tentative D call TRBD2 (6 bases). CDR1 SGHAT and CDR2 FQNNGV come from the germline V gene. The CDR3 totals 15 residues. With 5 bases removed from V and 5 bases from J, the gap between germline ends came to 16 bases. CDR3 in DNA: TGTGCCAGCAGCCCAACTAGCCACAACAACAATGAGCAGTTCTTC. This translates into CASSPTSHNNNEQFF. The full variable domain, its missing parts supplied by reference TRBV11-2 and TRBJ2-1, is EAGVAQSPRYKIIEKRQSVAFWCNPISGHATLYWYQQILGQGPKLLIQFQNNGVVDDSQLPKDRFSAERLKGVDSTLKIQPAKLEDSAVYLCASSPTSHNNNEQFFGPGTRLTVL.

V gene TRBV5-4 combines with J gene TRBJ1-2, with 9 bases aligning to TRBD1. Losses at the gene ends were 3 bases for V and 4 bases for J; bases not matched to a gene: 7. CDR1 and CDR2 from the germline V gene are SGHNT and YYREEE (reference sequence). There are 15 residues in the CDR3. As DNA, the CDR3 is TGTGCCAGCAGCTCTATCTACAGGGGGCTCTATGGCTACACCTTC. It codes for CASSSIYRGLYGYTF.

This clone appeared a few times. The CDR3 DNA reads as TGTGCCAGCAGCTACGAAGACAGGGCCTATGGCTACACCTTC. It codes for CASSYEDRAYGYTF. V and J are TRBV7-9 and TRBJ1-2; the match to TRBD1 covers 7 bases. Losses at the gene ends were 4 bases for V and 4 bases for J; bases not matched to a gene: 6. Germline V gives CDR1 SEHNR, CDR2 FQNEAQ (reference sequence). This CDR3 comprises 14 residues. The full variable domain, in which reference TRBV7-9 and TRBJ1-2 provide the parts outside the CDR3, is DTGVSQNPRHKITKRGQNVTFRCDPISEHNRLYWYRQTLGQGPEFLTYFQNEAQLEKSRLLSDRFSAERPKGSFSTLEIQRTEQGDSAMYLCASSYEDRAYGYTFGSGTRLTVV.